The 20 T cell receptor beta chains given below trace back to one sample, sequenced in a study of T cell responses to AZD1222 COVID-19 vaccine. TCRdb's copy holds only in-frame clones and misses some; the assay was immunoSEQ multiplex PCR. The table includes 75,000 to 100,000 clones, 80% to 90% detected once. Sequenced material: peripheral blood, taken on day 0 of MenACWY control vaccination. Source of these receptors: an adult in good health.

The V gene is TRBV7-2, the J gene TRBJ2-5; 11 bases agree with TRBD2. With V trimmed by 1 base and J by 0 bases, 4 bases remained unmatched. Per the germline V gene, CDR1 is SGHTA and CDR2 is FQGNSA. This CDR3 has 17 amino acids. CDR3 in DNA: TGTGCCAGCAGCTTAGGTCCTAGCGGGGGGTACCAAGAGACCCAGTACTTC. It yields the protein CASSLGPSGGYQETQYF.

The chain has TRBV19 and TRBJ2-3; D remains unclear. Trimming stripped 1 base from V and 6 bases from J, with 8 bases between. Germline loops: CDR1 LNHDA, CDR2 SQIVND (reference sequence). The CDR3 has 13 residues. Here the CDR3 reads CASSIAARDTQYF. The DNA of the CDR3 is TGTGCCAGTAGTATAGCTGCCCGGGATACGCAGTATTTT.

This chain links TRBV10-3 with TRBJ2-2, with D possibly matching TRBD1 (6 bases). The CDR3 is 15 amino acids. V was clipped by 6 bases and J by 0 bases, with 11 bases between them. Germline V gives CDR1 ENHRY, CDR2 SYGVKD. CDR3 bases: TGTGCCATCAGGGGGGACAACACGAACACCGGGGAGCTGTTTTTT. As protein: CAIRGDNTNTGELFF.

With respect to this clone: The sample contains more than one DNA sequence encoding this CDR3. The J gene is TRBJ1-1, the V gene TRBV9; possible D gene TRBD1, 5 bases. The V end was cut by 0 bases, the J end by 1 base, with 7 bases between. Looked up from germline, CDR1 is SGDLS and CDR2 is YYNGEE. This CDR3 contains 14 residues. CDR3 protein: CASSVGQGNTEAFF. CDR3 coding DNA: TGTGCCAGCAGCGTAGGGCAGGGGAACACTGAAGCTTTCTTT.

The chain combines TRBV30 with TRBJ1-2, with TRBD1 matching 9 bases. Germline CDR1 and CDR2: GTSNPN and SVGIG (reference sequence). The CDR3 consists of 13 residues. Unmatched junction bases numbered 6, after V lost 2 bases and J lost 8 bases. The CDR3 spells CAWSPRTGVGYTF. For the CDR3, the DNA is TGTGCCTGGAGTCCGCGGACAGGGGTAGGCTACACCTTC.

The table lists this clone with a count of one. The V call is TRBV4-1, the J call TRBJ1-6; no clear D gene. V dropped 0 bases and J dropped 6 bases, with 15 bases sitting between them. Germline-derived CDR1 and CDR2 are MGHRA and YSYEKL. The length of the CDR3 is 17 residues. CDR3 loop: CASSQDNVGWGNSPLHF. CDR3 sequence (DNA): TGCGCCAGCAGCCAAGATAATGTGGGCTGGGGTAATTCACCCCTCCACTTT.

The rearrangement uses TRBV5-5 and TRBJ1-6, with a possible D match to TRBD1 (6 bases). Germline V gives CDR1 SGHKS, CDR2 YYEKEE (reference sequence). The ends were cut back, 3 bases at V and 7 bases at J, with 17 bases in the middle. The CDR3 has 16 residues. This CDR3 is CASSYRDNLWNSPLHF. CDR3 nucleotides: TGTGCCAGCAGCTACCGGGACAACCTATGGAATTCACCCCTCCACTTT.

The chain joins TRBV5-1 to TRBJ2-1; D possibly uses TRBD1 or TRBD2 (5 bases each). The CDR3 has 16 amino acids. Germline loops: CDR1 SGHRS, CDR2 YFSETQ. V was clipped by 0 bases and J by 0 bases, with 10 bases between them. The CDR3 here is CASSLVGDRSYNEQFF. CDR3 bases: TGCGCCAGCAGCTTGGTGGGGGACCGCTCCTACAATGAGCAGTTCTTC.

V is TRBV18 and J is TRBJ2-3, with D maybe TRBD2 (6 bases). With 8 bases removed from V and 4 bases from J, the gap between germline ends came to 19 bases. This CDR3 has 15 residues. Germline V gene data show CDR1 as KGHSH and CDR2 as LQKENI. CDR3: CASRETGNKADTQYF. The CDR3 bases are TGTGCCAGCCGGGAGACGGGGAATAAAGCAGATACGCAGTATTTT.

V is TRBV7-2 and J is TRBJ1-1; D not certain. The CDR3 is 11 amino acids. V was trimmed by 5 bases and J by 8 bases, leaving 9 bases between them. Germline-derived CDR1 and CDR2 are SGHTA and FQGNSA. CDR3 nucleotides: TGTGCCAGCAGCCCAGGTTCAGAAGCTTTCTTT. It codes for CASSPGSEAFF.

This chain uses TRBV29-1 with TRBJ1-2, with TRBD1 identical over 9 bases. The CDR3 is 13 amino acids. Germline trimming cut 2 bases from V and 7 bases from J; bases unmatched to any gene: 5. CDR1 and CDR2 from the germline V gene are SQVTM and ANQGSEA. CDR3 in amino acids: CSVELGQGTGYTF. CDR3 DNA sequence: TGCAGCGTTGAACTAGGACAGGGGACTGGCTACACCTTC.

This clone appeared a single time. J is TRBJ1-2 and V is TRBV7-8; weak D call: TRBD1 (5 bases). CDR1 and CDR2 (germline): SGHVS, FQNEAQ. Trimming took off 5 bases at V and 0 bases at J, with 10 bases between the two ends. CDR3 length equals 14 residues. The CDR3 nucleotides read TGTGCCAGCAGCAGGCAGACAGCTAACTATGGCTACACCTTC. It codes for CASSRQTANYGYTF.

V gene TRBV11-3 combines with J gene TRBJ2-5; D may be TRBD2 (5 bases). Trimming took off 5 bases at V and 5 bases at J, with 12 bases between the two ends. CDR3 length: 13 amino acids. Germline CDR1 is SGHNT and CDR2 is YENEEA. CDR3 sequence (DNA): TGTGCCAGCAGCGGCCTAGCCAGTGAGACCCAGTACTTC. Translating it yields CASSGLASETQYF.

The chain has TRBV6-5 and TRBJ2-7; 14 bases are a match to TRBD2. Germline assignment: CDR1 MNHEY and CDR2 SVGAGI. The CDR3 is made up of 15 amino acids. Unmatched junction bases numbered 3, after V lost 7 bases and J lost 1 base. The CDR3 DNA follows: TGTGCCAGCAAACGGACTAGCGGGGGGTCCTACGAGCAGTACTTC. Its protein product is CASKRTSGGSYEQYF.

V is TRBV3-1 (or the pseudogene TRBV3-2) and J is TRBJ1-6, with no clear D. Trimming shortened V by 4 bases and J by 1 base, and 5 bases separated the two germline ends. CDR1 LGHDT and CDR2 YNNKEL come from the germline V gene (reference sequence). The CDR3 has 14 amino acids. The CDR3 nucleotides are TGTGCCAGCAGCCGAGGTTCCTATAATTCACCCCTCCACTTT. As protein: CASSRGSYNSPLHF.

This clone came up once. This rearrangement joins TRBV5-1 to TRBJ2-1; TRBD2 agrees at 10 bases. J lost 7 bases, V lost 0 bases, and 7 bases had no gene match. The CDR3 covers 16 residues. Germline V gene sequence: CDR1 SGHRS, CDR2 YFSETQ. CDR3 in DNA: TGCGCCAGCAGCTTGGACGCTAGCGGGGGTTGGAATGAGCAGTTCTTC. Its translation: CASSLDASGGWNEQFF.

The chain has TRBV7-9 and TRBJ1-2; 8 bases line up with TRBD1. The CDR3 runs 14 residues. V gave up 5 bases and J gave up 3 bases; unmatched junction bases: 5. Germline assignment: CDR1 SEHNR and CDR2 FQNEAQ (reference sequence). CDR3: CASSLTGGDYGYTF. CDR3 coding DNA: TGTGCCAGCAGCCTTACAGGGGGGGACTATGGCTACACCTTC.

The genes are TRBV7-9 and TRBJ1-2, with D unclear. V lost 4 bases and J lost 5, with 8 bases in between. CDR1 and CDR2 (germline): SEHNR, FQNEAQ (reference sequence). This CDR3 spans 12 amino acids. The CDR3 protein is CASSYAGYGYTF. The DNA for the CDR3 is TGTGCCAGCAGCTATGCGGGGTATGGCTACACCTTC.

The chain joins TRBV28 to TRBJ1-3; no clear D. Per germline, CDR1 MDHEN and CDR2 SYDVKM. Trimming stripped 0 bases from V and 0 bases from J, with 9 bases between. This CDR3 spans 16 amino acids. The CDR3 region has the DNA TGTGCCAGCAGTTTATGGTCCTCCTTCTCTGGAAACACCATATATTTT. Its translation is CASSLWSSFSGNTIYF.

A word on this clone: The sample holds other DNA sequences that translate to the same CDR3. The chain carries TRBV6-2 or TRBV6-3 and TRBJ1-1; D gene unclear. V was pared by 3 bases and J by 2 bases, with 7 bases between. This CDR3 is built from 13 residues. The V gene's germline CDR1 is MNHEY and CDR2 SVGEGT. The CDR3 coding sequence is TGTGCCAGCAGTTATCTATTAAACACTGAAGCTTTCTTT. Protein: CASSYLLNTEAFF.